These 25 T cell receptor beta chains were all obtained from the same sample, sequenced in a study of blood T cell repertoires in COVID-19. The repertoire was sequenced with immunoSEQ multiplex PCR; TCRdb's copy has only in-frame clones and lacks some. The profile shows over 100,000 clones, 75% to 90% of them singletons. Sequencing was carried out using peripheral blood. Source of these receptors: a human donor in a cohort sampled during active COVID-19.

J is TRBJ2-7 and V is TRBV2, with 8 bases identical to TRBD1. Trimming cost V 3 bases and J 3 bases; bases outside gene matches: 4. CDR1 and CDR2 from the germline V gene are SNHLY and FYNNEI. This CDR3 region has 14 residues. CDR3 in amino acids: CASSEGTGHYEQYF. CDR3 coding DNA: TGTGCCAGCAGTGAGGGGACAGGCCACTACGAGCAGTACTTC.

The chain joins TRBV9 to TRBJ2-7, with D uncertain. The CDR3 loop spans 14 amino acids. Germline assignment: CDR1 SGDLS and CDR2 YYNGEE. Trimming took off 4 bases at V and 2 bases at J, with 13 bases between the two ends. The CDR3 DNA reads as TGTGCCAGCAGCTCCCCCCAGTCAGCCTACGAGCAGTACTTC. Its protein is CASSSPQSAYEQYF.

The gene calls are TRBV18 and TRBJ2-6; the D is unclear. Trimming removed 4 bases from V and 4 bases from J, with 11 bases in between. The CDR3 is 15 amino acids. Germline CDR1 reads KGHSH; CDR2 reads LQKENI. The CDR3 nucleotides read TGTGCCAGCTCACAAGGAGCGCCCGGGGCCAACGTCCTGACTTTC. Its translation: CASSQGAPGANVLTF.

With respect to this clone: A junction end diverges from the germline sequence, so it may reflect a read error. The chain recombines TRBV7-9 with TRBJ2-4, with 7 bases aligning to TRBD2. Germline CDR1 is SEHNR and CDR2 is FQNEAQ (reference sequence). The CDR3 consists of 15 residues. DNA of the CDR3: TGTGCCAGCAGCGGAAGCGGGGTGGCAGCTGGGCCCCCTAGCTTC. Its protein is CASSGSGVAAGPPSF.

This clone occurred once. The CDR3 DNA is TGCGCCAGCAGCCAAGATATTTGGGCCACAGATACGCAGTATTTT. Its translation: CASSQDIWATDTQYF. This rearrangement joins TRBV4-3 to TRBJ2-3, with D hard to call. CDR3 size: 15 residues. Germline loops: CDR1 LGHNA, CDR2 YSLEER. Trimming took off 0 bases at V and 2 bases at J, with 9 bases between the two ends.

A single count supports this clone. V is TRBV19 and J is TRBJ1-1, with 11 bases that match TRBD1. The ends lost 3 bases at V and 8 bases at J; junction bases unmatched: 8. Germline assignment: CDR1 LNHDA and CDR2 SQIVND (reference sequence). The CDR3 is 15 amino acids. CDR3 sequence reads: CASSIFRDRGIEAFF. The CDR3 nucleotides are TGTGCCAGTAGTATTTTCCGGGACAGGGGGATCGAAGCTTTCTTT.

This rearrangement joins TRBV3-1 (or the pseudogene TRBV3-2) to TRBJ1-1; tentative D call: TRBD1 (5 bases). Trimming removed 4 bases at V and 8 bases at J, with 17 bases between. The CDR3 spans 14 residues. Germline CDR1 is LGHDT and CDR2 is YNNKEL (reference sequence). The CDR3: CASSRQDIGLEAFF. CDR3 nucleotides: TGTGCCAGCAGCCGCCAGGACATCGGTCTAGAAGCTTTCTTT.

The chain recombines TRBV7-8 with TRBJ1-2; unclear D gene. Germline V lookup: CDR1 SGHVS, CDR2 FQNEAQ. CDR3 length equals 13 residues. Trimming removed 1 base at V and 8 bases at J, with 11 bases between. CDR3 DNA sequence: TGTGCCAGCAGCTTAGATACCGGGGTCGGCTACACCTTC. As protein: CASSLDTGVGYTF. Variable domain in full (rest from reference TRBV7-8 and TRBJ1-2): GAGVSQSPRYKVAKRGQDVALRCDPISGHVSLFWYQQALGQGPEFLTYFQNEAQLDKSGLPSDRFFAERPEGSVSTLKIQRTQQEDSAVYLCASSLDTGVGYTFGSGTRLTVV.

The gene calls are TRBV10-1 and TRBJ2-2; TRBD2 matches 11 bases. The CDR3 totals 17 residues. The germline CDR1 and CDR2 sequences are WNHNN and SYGVQD (reference sequence). V gave up 4 bases and J gave up 4 bases; unmatched junction bases: 8. The CDR3 loop reads CASSGELAGVSTGELFF. As DNA, the CDR3 is TGCGCCAGCAGTGGCGAACTAGCGGGGGTGAGCACCGGGGAGCTGTTTTTT.

The CDR3 loop is CASSLADRGVGAQYF. The CDR3 region has the DNA TGTGCCAGCAGCTTAGCAGACAGGGGGGTCGGGGCCCAGTACTTC. The chain uses TRBV7-2 and TRBJ2-5, with 9 bases aligning to TRBD1. The ends lost 0 bases at V and 9 bases at J; junction bases unmatched: 8. There are 15 residues in the CDR3. CDR1 is SGHTA, CDR2 FQGNSA, per germline.

The chain couples TRBV28 to TRBJ2-3; D is ambiguous. V dropped 5 bases and J dropped 6 bases, with 9 bases sitting between them. Germline V lookup: CDR1 MDHEN, CDR2 SYDVKM. This CDR3 has 12 residues. For the CDR3, the DNA is TGTGCCAGCAGTACCTACGTGGATACGCAGTATTTT. As protein: CASSTYVDTQYF.

This chain uses TRBV7-9 with TRBJ1-2, with D possibly matching TRBD1 (6 bases). The CDR3 loop spans 13 amino acids. Per germline, CDR1 SEHNR and CDR2 FQNEAQ (reference sequence). The germline V and J ends were trimmed by 6 bases and 5 bases, with 13 bases remaining between them. CDR3 amino acids: CASSMAGVYGYTF. The CDR3 DNA reads as TGTGCCAGCAGTATGGCAGGGGTTTATGGCTACACCTTC.

The V and J genes are TRBV29-1 and TRBJ2-3, with 12 positions matching TRBD2. CDR3 size: 17 residues. V trimming: 5 bases; J trimming: 4 bases; junction bases outside the gene matches: 13. Germline CDR1 SQVTM, CDR2 ANQGSEA. In nucleotides, the CDR3 is TGCAGCGTTTTCAGCGTTGGACTAGCGGGGTATGCAGATACGCAGTATTTT. Translating it yields CSVFSVGLAGYADTQYF.

The rearrangement links TRBV28 to TRBJ1-2, with D maybe TRBD1 (5 bases). The V end lost 3 bases, the J end lost 2 bases, and 16 bases lay between the germline ends. The CDR3 runs to 16 residues. Germline V gene data show CDR1 as MDHEN and CDR2 as SYDVKM. CDR3 nucleotide sequence: TGTGCCAGCAGTTTTTTCGGGACTTGGCTCAACTATGGCTACACCTTC. Translation gives CASSFFGTWLNYGYTF.

V gene TRBV21-1 combines with J gene TRBJ1-4. TRBV21-1 is a pseudogene locus. The CDR3 runs 14 residues. CDR3 in amino acids: CASSTRVRLEKLFF. The CDR3 coding sequence is TGTGCCAGCAGCACCCGGGTAAGGCTTGAAAAACTGTTTTTT.

CDR3 DNA: TGTGCCATCAGTGAAGGGGGAGATACGCAGTATTTT. This sequence encodes CAISEGGDTQYF. This chain links TRBV10-3 with TRBJ2-3; TRBD1 might be the D (6 bases). V was pared by 3 bases and J by 5 bases, with 6 bases between. This CDR3 has 12 amino acids. Germline values: CDR1 ENHRY, CDR2 SYGVKD.

V usage is TRBV6-1 and J usage is TRBJ1-6, with 8 positions matching TRBD1. J lost 10 bases, V lost 2 bases, and 10 bases had no gene match. Germline V lookup: CDR1 MNHNS, CDR2 SASEGT. The CDR3 contains 16 residues. DNA of the CDR3: TGTGCCAGCAGTGAAAAGGCAGGGGGCTTCGGATCACCCCTCCACTTT. Translation: CASSEKAGGFGSPLHF.

To note about this clone: Within the sample, other DNA sequences also encode this same CDR3. V and J are TRBV27 and TRBJ2-7; D not certain. The CDR3 has 13 residues. Trimming pared 2 bases from V and 1 base from J, leaving 6 bases between. CDR1 and CDR2 (germline): MNHEY, SMNVEV (reference sequence). As DNA, the CDR3 is TGTGCCAGCAGTTTAGCGGTATCCTACGAGCAGTACTTC. Translating gives CASSLAVSYEQYF.

The chain recombines TRBV12-3 or TRBV12-4 with TRBJ2-3; 7 bases align to TRBD2. V lost 7 bases, J lost 4 bases, and 5 bases stayed unmatched. The CDR3 runs 13 residues. The CDR3 sequence is CASTEAGADTQYF. CDR3 DNA: TGTGCCAGCACTGAGGCGGGAGCAGATACGCAGTATTTT.

In this sample, this clone turned up once. The chain carries TRBV28 and TRBJ2-3; 10 bases line up with TRBD1. V shed 4 bases, J shed 14 bases, and the junction held 18 bases outside the gene matches. Looked up from germline, CDR1 is MDHEN and CDR2 is SYDVKM. This CDR3 is 16 amino acids long. The CDR3 DNA is TGTGCCAGCAGTTCCCCCGGGACAGGGGACCGCCCGACCGCGTATTTT. Translation gives CASSSPGTGDRPTAYF.

This chain joins TRBV24-1 and TRBJ2-5; 15 bases line up with TRBD2. J was trimmed by 5 bases and V by 3 bases; bases with no gene match: 6. The CDR3 is 17 residues long. Germline V lookup: CDR1 KGHDR, CDR2 SFDVKD. CDR3 amino acids: CATSDPPGTSGGETQYF. CDR3 in DNA: TGTGCCACCAGTGATCCCCCCGGGACTAGCGGGGGGGAGACCCAGTACTTC.

The chain links TRBV3-1 (or the pseudogene TRBV3-2) to TRBJ2-1, with 7 bases aligning to TRBD2. Trimming at V came to 1 base and at J to 5 bases, leaving 11 bases not matched to a gene. Germline CDR1 LGHDT, CDR2 YNNKEL (reference sequence). This CDR3 has 17 amino acids. CDR3 coding DNA: TGTGCCAGCAGCCAAGGATTAGGGAGGGCCAGGGACAATGAGCAGTTCTTC. Its protein is CASSQGLGRARDNEQFF.

The chain links TRBV7-2 to TRBJ2-1; D remains ambiguous. CDR3 size: 17 residues. Germline CDR1 reads SGHTA; CDR2 reads FQGNSA. Deletions cut 2 bases from V and 4 bases from J, with 18 bases between. CDR3 nucleotides: TGTGCCAGCAGCTTAAACCCCGTAGCAGTGTCTTACAATGAGCAGTTCTTC. This sequence encodes CASSLNPVAVSYNEQFF. The full variable domain, completed using reference TRBV7-2 and TRBJ2-1, is GAGVSQSPSNKVTEKGKDVELRCDPISGHTALYWYRQSLGQGLEFLIYFQGNSAPDKSGLPSDRFSAERTGGSVSTLTIQRTQQEDSAVYLCASSLNPVAVSYNEQFFGPGTRLTVL.

This clone appeared many times. V is TRBV15 and J is TRBJ1-5; D perhaps matches TRBD1 (5 bases). The germline V gene has CDR1 LNHNV and CDR2 YYDKDF (reference sequence). Trimming shortened V by 7 bases and J by 1 base, and 14 bases separated the two germline ends. The CDR3 extends over 15 amino acids. CDR3 amino acids: CATIQTGGSNQPQHF. The CDR3 DNA reads as TGTGCCACCATACAGACGGGGGGAAGCAATCAGCCCCAGCATTTT.

In this sample, this clone turned up a few times. The rearrangement uses TRBV7-9 and TRBJ1-1; 7 bases are a match to TRBD1. Per germline, CDR1 SEHNR and CDR2 FQNEAQ (reference sequence). With V trimmed by 0 bases and J by 11 bases, 12 bases remained unmatched. This CDR3 region has 15 residues. CDR3 DNA sequence: TGTGCCAGCAGCTTAGCGGTAGGGACAGAGTATCGGGCTTTCTTT. Amino acids: CASSLAVGTEYRAFF.